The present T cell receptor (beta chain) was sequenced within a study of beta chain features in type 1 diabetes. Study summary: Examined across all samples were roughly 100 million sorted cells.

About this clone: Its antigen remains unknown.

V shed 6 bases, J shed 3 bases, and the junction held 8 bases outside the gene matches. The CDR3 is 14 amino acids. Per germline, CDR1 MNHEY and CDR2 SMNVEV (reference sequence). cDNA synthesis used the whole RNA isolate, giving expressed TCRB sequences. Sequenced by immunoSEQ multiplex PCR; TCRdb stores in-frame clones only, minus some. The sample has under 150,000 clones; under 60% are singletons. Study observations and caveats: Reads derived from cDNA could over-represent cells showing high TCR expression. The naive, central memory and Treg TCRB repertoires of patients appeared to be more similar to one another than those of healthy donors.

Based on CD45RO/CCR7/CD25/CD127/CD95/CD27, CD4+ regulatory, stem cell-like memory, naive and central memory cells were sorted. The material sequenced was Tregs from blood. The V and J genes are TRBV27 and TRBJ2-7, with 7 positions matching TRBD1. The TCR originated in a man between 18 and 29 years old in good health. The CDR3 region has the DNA TGTGCCAGCAGCAAATACCCAGGGGGCTACGAGCAGTACTTC. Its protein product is CASSKYPGGYEQYF.